A selection of T cell receptor beta chains follows, all from one sample in a study of blood T cells in healthy people across ages. TCRdb reanalysed the 5' RACE reads using MiXCR and keeps one entry per CDR3 protein. This table holds fewer than 1.5 million distinct CDR3 sequences, roughly 40% found once. Sequencing used blood. The receptors come from a woman aged 18-29 years in good health. Each CDR3 is given with its conserved first and last residue. Fields, in order: J gene, D gene, clone size, V gene, CDR3 DNA, CDR3 protein. D genes are given only for firm matches. Rows give clone size only sometimes, using once, few, many, or a class for an expanded clone.

j_gene: TRBJ2-3; d_gene: -; abundance: -; v_gene: TRBV4-1; CDR3nt: TGCGCCAGCAGCCCCGCGCCCGCCCGATATACGCAGTATTTT; CDR3aa: CASSPAPARYTQYF
j_gene: TRBJ2-3; d_gene: TRBD2; abundance: -; v_gene: TRBV15; CDR3nt: TGTGCCACCAGCAGTCGGACTAGCGGAGGTAGCACAGATACGCAGTATTTT; CDR3aa: CATSSRTSGGSTDTQYF
j_gene: TRBJ1-5; d_gene: TRBD1; abundance: -; v_gene: TRBV3-1; CDR3nt: TGTGCCAGCAGCCAAGACCGGACAGGGCGGGGTGGGCAGCCCCAGCATTTT; CDR3aa: CASSQDRTGRGGQPQHF
j_gene: TRBJ2-6; d_gene: -; abundance: -; v_gene: TRBV10-3; CDR3nt: TGTGCCATCAGGGGGGCCAACGTCCTGACTTTC; CDR3aa: CAIRGANVLTF
j_gene: TRBJ2-7; d_gene: TRBD2; abundance: -; v_gene: TRBV20-1; CDR3nt: TGCAGTGCTAGGTGGGCTAGCGGCCTCGGTGTATACGAGCAGTACTTC; CDR3aa: CSARWASGLGVYEQYF
j_gene: TRBJ1-5; d_gene: -; abundance: once; v_gene: TRBV9; CDR3nt: TGTGCCAGCAGCGCGACCGGACAGTTCAATCAGCCCCAGCATTTT; CDR3aa: CASSATGQFNQPQHF
j_gene: TRBJ2-3; d_gene: -; abundance: -; v_gene: TRBV7-2; CDR3nt: TGTGCCAGCAGCTTAGTACTAGTGTCTGGGGCGGGTACGCAGTATTTT; CDR3aa: CASSLVLVSGAGTQYF
j_gene: TRBJ2-1; d_gene: -; abundance: few; v_gene: TRBV5-1; CDR3nt: TGCGCCAGCAGCTTGGATCCTGACAGCCCGGGGTACAATGAGCAGTTCTTC; CDR3aa: CASSLDPDSPGYNEQFF
j_gene: TRBJ2-1; d_gene: TRBD2; abundance: -; v_gene: TRBV11-2; CDR3nt: TGTGCCAGCAGCTTGGAAGGACGAGCGGGGTACAATGAGCAGTTCTTC; CDR3aa: CASSLEGRAGYNEQFF
j_gene: TRBJ1-2; d_gene: TRBD1; abundance: -; v_gene: TRBV29-1; CDR3nt: TGCAGCGTCCAGGCCGCGGAGACAGGGATCTTCGACGGCTACACCTTC; CDR3aa: CSVQAAETGIFDGYTF
j_gene: TRBJ2-7; d_gene: TRBD2; abundance: -; v_gene: TRBV15; CDR3nt: TGTGCCACCGGCAGGGATCCCGGGACTAGCCTCTCCTACAATGAGCAGTACTTC; CDR3aa: CATGRDPGTSLSYNEQYF
j_gene: TRBJ2-1; d_gene: TRBD2; abundance: -; v_gene: TRBV7-9; CDR3nt: TGTGCCAGCACCTCCGGGGGGTGGGTAGTTGAGCAGTTCTTC; CDR3aa: CASTSGGWVVEQFF
j_gene: TRBJ2-3; d_gene: TRBD2; abundance: few; v_gene: TRBV7-8; CDR3nt: TGTGCCAGCAGCTTAGAGGGGCTAGCGGGGGTTGTTCCCGTAGATACGCAGTATTTT; CDR3aa: CASSLEGLAGVVPVDTQYF
j_gene: TRBJ1-1; d_gene: TRBD1; abundance: few; v_gene: TRBV6-1; CDR3nt: TGTGCCAGCAGGAGGGGACAGAGCCGCACCTTGAACACTGAAGCTTTCTTT; CDR3aa: CASRRGQSRTLNTEAFF
j_gene: TRBJ1-2; d_gene: -; abundance: -; v_gene: TRBV27; CDR3nt: TGTGCCAGCAGACTCCGAACAGGGATCTATGGCTACACCTTC; CDR3aa: CASRLRTGIYGYTF
j_gene: TRBJ2-3; d_gene: -; abundance: -; v_gene: TRBV7-9; CDR3nt: TGTGCCAGCAGCGCCGGCCGGCAATACACAGATACGCAGTATTTT; CDR3aa: CASSAGRQYTDTQYF
j_gene: TRBJ2-1; d_gene: -; abundance: -; v_gene: TRBV6-5; CDR3nt: TGTGCCAGCAGTTACCGTCCAGAACACCCTCGGTCCTACAATGAGCAGTTCTTC; CDR3aa: CASSYRPEHPRSYNEQFF
j_gene: TRBJ1-5; d_gene: -; abundance: -; v_gene: TRBV12-3/TRBV12-4; CDR3nt: TGTGCCAGCAGCCTGGGGGTGGGACCACAGCCCCAGCATTTT; CDR3aa: CASSLGVGPQPQHF
j_gene: TRBJ2-7; d_gene: -; abundance: -; v_gene: TRBV7-2; CDR3nt: TGTGCCAGCAGCCCCAGTAGTGAGCGGTACTTC; CDR3aa: CASSPSSERYF
j_gene: TRBJ2-1; d_gene: TRBD2; abundance: -; v_gene: TRBV4-1; CDR3nt: TGCGCCAGCAGCCCCTCGGCCGGGACTAGCGTCCCGTACAATGAGCAGTTCTTC; CDR3aa: CASSPSAGTSVPYNEQFF
j_gene: TRBJ2-7; d_gene: TRBD2; abundance: few; v_gene: TRBV20-1; CDR3nt: TGCAGTGCGCTGTACCACCGAAGCGGGGGCTCCTACGAGCAGTACTTC; CDR3aa: CSALYHRSGGSYEQYF
j_gene: TRBJ1-6; d_gene: TRBD1; abundance: -; v_gene: TRBV20-1; CDR3nt: TGCAGGGCCGGGACAGGGGGATGGAATTCACCCCTCCACTTT; CDR3aa: CRAGTGGWNSPLHF
j_gene: TRBJ2-3; d_gene: -; abundance: -; v_gene: TRBV11-3; CDR3nt: TGTGCCAGCAGCAGGATTTGGACAGATACGCAGTATTTT; CDR3aa: CASSRIWTDTQYF
j_gene: TRBJ2-7; d_gene: -; abundance: few; v_gene: TRBV5-1; CDR3nt: TGCGCCAGCAGCTTGTCAGGGAGTGGATCCTACGAGCAGTACTTC; CDR3aa: CASSLSGSGSYEQYF
j_gene: TRBJ2-7; d_gene: -; abundance: -; v_gene: TRBV7-8; CDR3nt: TGTGCCAGCAGCTTAGAAAGCGCTACCTCCTACGAGCAGTACTTC; CDR3aa: CASSLESATSYEQYF
j_gene: TRBJ2-5; d_gene: TRBD2; abundance: -; v_gene: TRBV5-4; CDR3nt: TGTGCCAGCAGCTATGCAGCGGGGGGGCTTAGTGGAGAGACCCAGTACTTC; CDR3aa: CASSYAAGGLSGETQYF
j_gene: TRBJ2-2; d_gene: -; abundance: few; v_gene: TRBV6-2/TRBV6-3; CDR3nt: TGTGCCAGCAGTTACTCGAAGGAACTACTCAGGGGCGGGGAGCTGTTTTTT; CDR3aa: CASSYSKELLRGGELFF
j_gene: TRBJ2-3; d_gene: -; abundance: few; v_gene: TRBV7-2; CDR3nt: TGTGCCAGCAGCGAGACTAGATCTACGCAGTATTTT; CDR3aa: CASSETRSTQYF
j_gene: TRBJ2-7; d_gene: TRBD2; abundance: -; v_gene: TRBV5-1; CDR3nt: TGCGCCAGCAGCTTGGAGGTTAGCGGGGCCACCTACGAGCAGTACTTC; CDR3aa: CASSLEVSGATYEQYF
j_gene: TRBJ1-5; d_gene: TRBD1; abundance: -; v_gene: TRBV28; CDR3nt: TGTGCCAGCAGTCTCGGGACAGTTGGCAATCAGCCCCAGCATTTT; CDR3aa: CASSLGTVGNQPQHF
j_gene: TRBJ2-1; d_gene: TRBD2; abundance: -; v_gene: TRBV2; CDR3nt: TGTGCCAGCAGCGCCAGCCTAGCGGACGGTAACTACGATGAGCAGTTCTTC; CDR3aa: CASSASLADGNYDEQFF
j_gene: TRBJ2-3; d_gene: TRBD2; abundance: -; v_gene: TRBV6-5; CDR3nt: TGTGCCAGCAGTTACTCGGCAGGACTAGCGGGACCGAATGACACAGATACGCAGTATTTT; CDR3aa: CASSYSAGLAGPNDTDTQYF